The next 26 T cell receptor beta chains were all read from a single sample in a study of response to subunit inactivated influenza vaccine. In TCRdb, the RT-PCR reads were re-called with MiXCR into one record per CDR3 protein. The data contain 710,000 or so distinct CDR3 sequences, approximately 14% of them seen just once; the ten biggest clones take up around a tenth. The sequencing here drew on PBMCs from blood, taken roughly 12 days after vaccination. Receptors originate from a man between 50 and 59 years old who received an inactivated influenza vaccine.

This clonotype was counted a single time. This chain joins TRBV28 and TRBJ2-3; tentatively, D is TRBD2 (6 bases). CDR1 is MDHEN, CDR2 SYDVKM, per germline. The V and J ends lost 6 bases and 2 bases respectively, with 15 bases between them. The CDR3 totals 15 residues. In nucleotides, the CDR3 is TGTGCCAGCAGCCCGCGGAGGGTTAACACAGATACGCAGTATTTT. Translated, it gives CASSPRRVNTDTQYF.

This clonotype was detected only a few times. The chain has TRBV5-1 and TRBJ2-3, with 9 bases aligning to TRBD2. The CDR3 has 17 residues. Germline assignment: CDR1 SGHRS and CDR2 YFSETQ. J gave up 1 base and V 4 bases, and 10 bases lay outside the gene matches. CDR3 loop: CASSIPLAGARTDTQYF. The CDR3, as DNA: TGCGCCAGCAGCATCCCGTTAGCGGGGGCCCGCACAGATACGCAGTATTTT. Combining the CDR3 with reference TRBV5-1 and TRBJ2-3 gives the whole variable domain KAGVTQTPRYLIKTRGQQVTLSCSPISGHRSVSWYQQTPGQGLQFLFEYFSETQRNKGNFPGRFSGRQFSNSRSEMNVSTLELGDSALYLCASSIPLAGARTDTQYFGPGTRLTVL.

As for this clonotype: A much larger clone lies a single base off, so this may be a read error. The gene calls are TRBV2 and TRBJ1-1, with a possible D match to TRBD1 (6 bases). Germline V gene lookup returns CDR1 SNHLY and CDR2 FYNNEI. The CDR3 has 17 residues. The CDR3 DNA reads TGTACCAGCAGATATAACATAATCAGGGGCCAGAACACTGAAGCTTTCTTT. This sequence encodes CTSRYNIIRGQNTEAFF.

This chain connects TRBV5-1 to TRBJ2-7, with a possible D match to TRBD2 (6 bases). Germline assignment: CDR1 SGHRS and CDR2 YFSETQ. The CDR3 consists of 14 residues. Trimming removed 4 bases at V and 0 bases at J, with 11 bases between. CDR3 DNA sequence: TGCGCCAGCAGCAAGGGACTGAACTCCTACGAGCAGTACTTC. Protein: CASSKGLNSYEQYF.

The CDR3 is CASSPLAGNTDTQYF. In DNA form, the CDR3 reads TGTGCCAGCAGCCCTCTAGCGGGAAACACAGATACGCAGTATTTT. The chain combines TRBV7-7 with TRBJ2-3; 9 positions agree with TRBD2. This CDR3 spans 15 amino acids. The germline V gene encodes CDR1 SSHAT and CDR2 FNYEAQ (reference sequence). Trimming removed 5 bases from V and 2 bases from J; junction bases left unmatched: 5.

This clonotype came up a few times. V and J are TRBV3-1 and TRBJ2-2; TRBD1 matches 10 bases. The CDR3 extends over 17 amino acids. V dropped 6 bases and J dropped 4; count of bases not matched to a gene: 11. CDR1 and CDR2 (germline): LGHDT, YNNKEL (reference sequence). CDR3 coding DNA: TGTGCCAGCAGACCTAAGACAGGGGGCTCGATCACCGGGGAGCTGTTTTTT. The encoded protein is CASRPKTGGSITGELFF. The whole variable domain, filled in from reference TRBV3-1 and TRBJ2-2, reads DTAVSQTPKYLVTQMGNDKSIKCEQNLGHDTMYWYKQDSKKFLKIMFSYNNKELIINETVPNRFSPKSPDKAHLNLHINSLELGDSAVYFCASRPKTGGSITGELFFGEGSRLTVL.

This clonotype was counted a few times. Compared with germline, one end of the junction differs, possibly owing to a read error. The chain has TRBV12-3 or TRBV12-4 and TRBJ1-3; D not resolved. This CDR3 comprises 14 residues. Here the CDR3 DNA reads TGTGCAAGCAGTTTAAGTATAGGACCGAACACCATATATTTT. It translates to CASSLSIGPNTIYF.

This sequence joins TRBV5-1 and TRBJ2-7; D might be TRBD1 (5 bases). V dropped 3 bases and J dropped 0 bases, with 10 bases sitting between them. There are 14 residues in the CDR3. CDR1 is SGHRS, CDR2 YFSETQ, per germline. The DNA of the CDR3 is TGCGCCAGCAGCTCGGACAAAACCTCCTACGAGCAGTACTTC. Its translation is CASSSDKTSYEQYF.

This clonotype was observed many times. The genes are TRBV12-3 or TRBV12-4 and TRBJ2-5; the D is unclear. The CDR3 is 12 residues long. Between the trimmed V and J ends, which lost 6 bases and 2 bases, there was a span of 7 bases. The chain's CDR3 is CASSLKQETQYF. The CDR3 DNA reads as TGTGCCAGCAGCCTAAAACAAGAGACCCAGTACTTC.

The rearrangement uses TRBV12-3 or TRBV12-4 and TRBJ2-1, with 15 positions matching TRBD2. CDR3 size: 16 residues. The V and J ends lost 6 bases and 8 bases, in that order; junction bases with no gene match: 8. The CDR3 region has the DNA TGTGCCAGCAGCCGGGGACTAGCGGGGGGCAGGGATGAGCAGTTCTTC. This gives the protein CASSRGLAGGRDEQFF.

The chain employs TRBV13 and TRBJ2-1, with D possibly matching TRBD2 (5 bases). The CDR3 sequence is 16 residues long. Trimming pared 3 bases from V and 4 bases from J, leaving 16 bases between. In germline, CDR1 is PRHDT, CDR2 FYEKMQ (reference sequence). CDR3 sequence reads: CASSLRMGSGYNEQFF. DNA of the CDR3: TGTGCCAGCAGCTTGCGAATGGGGAGCGGTTACAATGAGCAGTTCTTC. Together with reference TRBV13 and TRBJ2-1, the CDR3 gives the full variable domain: AAGVIQSPRHLIKEKRETATLKCYPIPRHDTVYWYQQGPGQDPQFLISFYEKMQSDKGSIPDRFSAQQFSDYHSELNMSSLELGDSALYFCASSLRMGSGYNEQFFGPGTRLTVL.

V usage is TRBV15 and J usage is TRBJ1-4; a weak D match, TRBD1 (5 bases). The CDR3 is 15 residues long. V shed 2 bases and J shed 0 bases, with 7 bases lying between them. Germline assignment: CDR1 LNHNV and CDR2 YYDKDF (reference sequence). The CDR3 DNA is TGTGCCACCAGCAGACTAGGGGCAACTAATGAAAAACTGTTTTTT. The encoded protein is CATSRLGATNEKLFF.

This clonotype came up a few times. The V gene is TRBV4-1, the J gene TRBJ2-7, with 13 bases that match TRBD2. There are 16 residues in the CDR3. Trimming at V came to 7 bases and at J to 6 bases, leaving 12 bases not matched to a gene. Germline CDR1 MGHRA, CDR2 YSYEKL. The CDR3 bases are TGCGCCAGCAACCCTGGGACTAGCGGGGATTTCGGCGAGCAGTACTTC. Protein sequence: CASNPGTSGDFGEQYF.

The gene calls are TRBV19 and TRBJ2-3, with TRBD1 matching over 7 bases. Germline CDR1 LNHDA, CDR2 SQIVND (reference sequence). The trim removed 5 bases at V and 0 bases at J, leaving 8 bases unmatched. The CDR3 spans 16 residues. CDR3 amino acids: CASSADRAVSTDTQYF. The CDR3 coding sequence is TGTGCCAGTAGTGCAGACAGGGCCGTAAGCACAGATACGCAGTATTTT. The entire variable domain, with the rest obtained from reference TRBV19 and TRBJ2-3, is as follows: DGGITQSPKYLFRKEGQNVTLSCEQNLNHDAMYWYRQDPGQGLRLIYYSQIVNDFQKGDIAEGYSVSREKKESFPLTVTSAQKNPTAFYLCASSADRAVSTDTQYFGPGTRLTVL.

This sequence joins TRBV6-1 and TRBJ2-1; 10 nucleotides match TRBD1. Per the germline V gene, CDR1 is MNHNS and CDR2 is SASEGT. With V trimmed by 5 bases and J by 1 base, 11 bases remained unmatched. The CDR3 extends over 18 amino acids. The CDR3 sequence: CASSQTGGSTSSYNEQFF. In nucleotides, the CDR3 is TGTGCCAGCAGTCAGACAGGGGGCTCGACCTCTTCCTACAATGAGCAGTTCTTC.

The V gene is TRBV4-1, the J gene TRBJ2-6; D gene ambiguous. The CDR3 covers 16 residues. V lost 0 bases to trimming and J lost 0 bases, with 6 bases between them. CDR1 is MGHRA, CDR2 YSYEKL, per germline. The CDR3 protein is CASSQEPGSGANVLTF. CDR3 in DNA: TGCGCCAGCAGCCAAGAGCCGGGCTCTGGGGCCAACGTCCTGACTTTC.

The chain recombines TRBV4-2 with TRBJ1-1; 10 positions agree with TRBD1. Germline V lookup: CDR1 LGHNA, CDR2 YNFKEQ. V lost 0 bases to trimming and J lost 7 bases; unmatched junction nucleotides: 8. CDR3 size: 16 residues. The CDR3 region has the DNA TGTGCCAGCAGCCAAGATGGTAGACAGGGGGCGGGTGAAGCTTTCTTT. It translates to CASSQDGRQGAGEAFF.

The chain uses TRBV5-1 and TRBJ2-2; D possibly corresponds to TRBD1 (5 bases). The CDR3 is 15 amino acids. V lost 2 bases and J 0 bases, leaving 8 bases between the germline ends. Germline V gives CDR1 SGHRS, CDR2 YFSETQ. The CDR3 protein is CASSFRQSNTGELFF. CDR3 nucleotide sequence: TGCGCCAGCAGCTTCCGACAGTCGAACACCGGGGAGCTGTTTTTT.

This clonotype turned up a few times. The CDR3 region is CASSDGTNSPLHF. Here the CDR3 DNA reads TGTGCCAGCAGCGACGGGACGAATTCACCCCTCCACTTT. The chain combines TRBV7-9 with TRBJ1-6; tentatively, D is TRBD1 (5 bases). Germline CDR1 is SEHNR and CDR2 is FQNEAQ (reference sequence). V dropped 5 bases and J dropped 7 bases, with 9 bases sitting between them. The CDR3 extends over 13 amino acids.

About this clonotype: Being one base from a much bigger clone, this may be a read error. This CDR3 is CASSLGQHGGEQYF. The CDR3 coding sequence is TGTGCCAGCAGTTTAGGACAGCATGGGGGCGAGCAGTACTTC. The chain is built from TRBV12-3 or TRBV12-4 and TRBJ2-7, with D perhaps being TRBD1 or TRBD2 (5 bases each). With 1 base removed from V and 6 bases from J, the gap between germline ends came to 13 bases. This CDR3 is 14 amino acids long.

The genes are TRBV29-1 and TRBJ2-7; 8 positions agree with TRBD2. Germline CDR1 and CDR2: SQVTM and ANQGSEA. The CDR3 runs to 13 residues. V shed 3 bases, J shed 5 bases, and the junction held 6 bases outside the gene matches. CDR3 in DNA: TGCAGCGTTGATACGGGAGGGCAACACGAGCAGTACTTC. Its protein product is CSVDTGGQHEQYF.

This clonotype has ten or more counts. The V call is TRBV12-3 or TRBV12-4, the J call TRBJ2-5, with D hard to call. The CDR3 runs 14 residues. V was shortened by 4 bases and J by 1 base, with 10 bases between the two germline ends. The CDR3 DNA sequence: TGTGCCAGCAGTTCCCCGACATTCCAAGAGACCCAGTACTTC. The encoded protein is CASSSPTFQETQYF.

This clonotype appeared many times. The genes are TRBV6-2 or TRBV6-3 and TRBJ2-7; 8 nucleotides line up with TRBD2. CDR1 is MNHEY, CDR2 SVGEGT, per germline. The CDR3 is 16 residues long. Unmatched junction bases numbered 11, after V lost 4 bases and J lost 3 bases. For the CDR3, the DNA is TGTGCCAGCAGTTTGTACGGCATAGCGGGGAACTACGAGCAGTACTTC. Encoded protein: CASSLYGIAGNYEQYF.

This clonotype was recorded once. This chain connects TRBV18 to TRBJ2-5, with unresolved D. Germline V lookup: CDR1 KGHSH, CDR2 LQKENI. This CDR3 is 14 amino acids long. Deletions cut 8 bases from V and 3 bases from J, with 16 bases between. CDR3 nucleotides: TGTGCCAGCACGTCGATAGGACCGGAAGAGACCCAGTACTTC. Protein sequence: CASTSIGPEETQYF. The full variable domain, rest sourced from reference TRBV18 and TRBJ2-5, is NAGVMQNPRHLVRRRGQEARLRCSPMKGHSHVYWYRQLPEEGLKFMVYLQKENIIDESGMPKERFSAEFPKEGPSILRIQQVVRGDSAAYFCASTSIGPEETQYFGPGTRLLVL.

This clonotype was counted many times. Here the CDR3 DNA reads TGCAGCGGGGGGGAGACGAACACTGAAGCTTTCTTT. Its translation: CSGGETNTEAFF. The chain uses TRBV29-1 and TRBJ1-1, with a possible D match to TRBD1 (5 bases). V lost 7 bases, J lost 1 base, and 10 bases lay in between. Germline values: CDR1 SQVTM, CDR2 ANQGSEA. This CDR3 has 12 residues.

This clonotype has more than one count but fewer than ten. V and J are TRBV18 and TRBJ1-2; maybe TRBD1 (6 bases). In germline, CDR1 is KGHSH, CDR2 LQKENI. The ends were cut back, 2 bases at V and 2 bases at J, with 15 bases in the middle. The CDR3 has 16 residues. The CDR3 region is CASSPSGAAPNYGYTF. As DNA, the CDR3 is TGTGCCAGCTCACCATCAGGGGCCGCGCCAAACTATGGCTACACCTTC.